The present T cell receptor (beta chain) was sequenced within a study of T cells expressing NK-cell markers. Whole-study context: Researchers got TCR beta repertoires out of sorted CD3+CD56+NKG2C+, CD3+CD56+NKG2C- and CD3+CD56-NKG2C+ T cells. HCMV seropositivity marked seven of the eight sequenced donors; one was seronegative. Study-wide findings and caveats: The study found these clonotypes also leading the CD3+CD56-NKG2C+ fraction in a few donors. What remained unclear was the HCMV specificity of expanded NKG2C+ T cell clones.

A note on this clonotype: Its antigen is not known.

TCRdb re-called the 5' RACE reads; one entry per CDR3 protein, DNA not given. This table holds 200,000 to 300,000 distinct CDR3 sequences. The CDR3 covers 16 residues. The clonotype was recovered from a man younger than 30 in good health. Sample: blood T cells: a sorted CD56 or NKG2C T cell subset, CD4+ or CD8+ T cells, or bulk PBMC T cells (not recorded which). The chain has TRBV12-3 or TRBV12-4 and TRBJ2-3; absent DNA, TCRdb's TRBD2 call cannot be checked. The CDR3 spells CASKPTQREYKDTQYF.